The 21 T cell receptor beta chains below come from one sample, sequenced in a study of beta chain features in type 1 diabetes. Of the isolated RNA, all was reverse transcribed, and so the sequenced material was expressed TCRB transcripts. Profiling relied on immunoSEQ multiplex PCR, and the TCRdb table lists in-frame clones only, not all of them. The sample lists roughly 500,000 clones, about an eighth occurring once. The sequencing input was naive CD4+ T cells from blood. The receptor set was obtained from a woman aged 18-29 years in good health.

The V gene is TRBV4-1, the J gene TRBJ1-1; 11 nucleotides match TRBD1. The CDR3 is 15 amino acids. V shed 3 bases, J shed 1 base, and the junction held 1 base outside the gene matches. Germline V gene data show CDR1 as MGHRA and CDR2 as YSYEKL. The DNA for the CDR3 is TGCGCCAGCAGCCACGGACAGGGGGCGAACACTGAAGCTTTCTTT. It is translated as CASSHGQGANTEAFF.

This rearrangement joins TRBV19 to TRBJ1-4; TRBD1 matches 8 bases. V gave up 5 bases and J gave up 5 bases; unmatched junction bases: 4. This CDR3 is built from 14 residues. CDR1 and CDR2 (germline): LNHDA, SQIVND (reference sequence). The CDR3 nucleotides read TGTGCCAGTAGTGGGGACAGGTTAAATGAAAAACTGTTTTTT. This gives the protein CASSGDRLNEKLFF. The complete variable domain, with remaining parts taken from reference TRBV19 and TRBJ1-4, reads DGGITQSPKYLFRKEGQNVTLSCEQNLNHDAMYWYRQDPGQGLRLIYYSQIVNDFQKGDIAEGYSVSREKKESFPLTVTSAQKNPTAFYLCASSGDRLNEKLFFGSGTQLSVL.

The chain uses TRBV29-1 and TRBJ1-1, with D unclear. This CDR3 is 12 amino acids long. Germline CDR1 and CDR2: SQVTM and ANQGSEA. V lost 8 bases and J 0 bases, leaving 10 bases between the germline ends. The DNA for the CDR3 is TGCAGCACTTCCCTGATGAACACTGAAGCTTTCTTT. Translated: CSTSLMNTEAFF.

The table lists this clone with a few counts. V is TRBV7-2 and J is TRBJ2-1; TRBD2 matches 13 bases. V dropped 4 bases and J dropped 8; count of bases not matched to a gene: 5. CDR1 is SGHTA, CDR2 FQGNSA, per germline. The CDR3 is 15 residues long. The CDR3 is CASSSWTSGRDEQFF. The DNA for the CDR3 is TGTGCCAGCAGCTCCTGGACTAGCGGGAGAGATGAGCAGTTCTTC. The whole variable domain, remainder taken from reference TRBV7-2 and TRBJ2-1, is GAGVSQSPSNKVTEKGKDVELRCDPISGHTALYWYRQSLGQGLEFLIYFQGNSAPDKSGLPSDRFSAERTGGSVSTLTIQRTQQEDSAVYLCASSSWTSGRDEQFFGPGTRLTVL.

The chain recombines TRBV7-8 with TRBJ2-4; D is uncertain. Between the trimmed V and J ends, which lost 5 bases and 6 bases, there was a span of 14 bases. This CDR3 comprises 14 residues. Germline V gene sequence: CDR1 SGHVS, CDR2 FQNEAQ. As DNA, the CDR3 is TGTGCCAGCAGCCCACAGAGGTCACGAAACATTCAGTACTTC. Protein sequence: CASSPQRSRNIQYF. The variable domain in full, with the rest retrieved from reference TRBV7-8 and TRBJ2-4, is GAGVSQSPRYKVAKRGQDVALRCDPISGHVSLFWYQQALGQGPEFLTYFQNEAQLDKSGLPSDRFFAERPEGSVSTLKIQRTQQEDSAVYLCASSPQRSRNIQYFGAGTRLSVL.

This rearrangement joins TRBV2 to TRBJ2-7; the D is unclear. Trimming shortened V by 5 bases and J by 4 bases, and 9 bases separated the two germline ends. CDR1 and CDR2 (germline): SNHLY, FYNNEI. The CDR3 length is 12 residues. This CDR3 is CASSSQEYEQYV. The DNA of the CDR3 is TGTGCCAGCAGTAGCCAGGAATACGAGCAGTACGTC.

The CDR3 loop reads CSGLAGSSTDTQYF. CDR3 sequence (DNA): TGCAGCGGGCTTGCGGGATCTAGCACAGATACGCAGTATTTT. V usage is TRBV29-1 and J usage is TRBJ2-3; possibly TRBD2 for D (6 bases). The CDR3 spans 14 residues. Per germline, CDR1 SQVTM and CDR2 ANQGSEA. Trimming cost V 7 bases and J 0 bases, with 14 bases left between them.

This clone was picked up one time. The rearrangement joins TRBV28 to TRBJ1-5; D remains ambiguous. Trimming left V 6 bases short and J 2 bases short, with 11 bases between. This CDR3 contains 14 residues. Germline V CDR1 and CDR2: MDHEN, SYDVKM. The CDR3 protein is CASSSRMGNQPQHF. CDR3 DNA: TGTGCCAGCAGCTCTCGTATGGGCAATCAGCCCCAGCATTTT.

The sample holds a few counts of this clone. The chain couples TRBV2 to TRBJ2-5; a weak D match, TRBD1 (5 bases). V dropped 5 bases and J dropped 4 bases, with 14 bases sitting between them. This CDR3 spans 14 amino acids. CDR1 SNHLY and CDR2 FYNNEI come from the germline V gene. CDR3 in DNA: TGTGCCAGCAGTTCCCGACAGACTGCAGAGACCCAGTACTTC. This gives the protein CASSSRQTAETQYF.

This clone was seen a handful of times. The V gene is TRBV14, the J gene TRBJ1-1; D is unresolved. Germline CDR1 is SGHDN and CDR2 is FVKESK. This CDR3 spans 15 amino acids. Trimming pared 2 bases from V and 1 base from J, leaving 11 bases between. CDR3 region: CASSQRGSGNTEAFF. Here the CDR3 DNA reads TGTGCCAGCAGCCAAAGAGGGAGTGGGAACACTGAAGCTTTCTTT. Based on the CDR3 plus reference TRBV14 and TRBJ1-1, the full variable domain is EAGVTQFPSHSVIEKGQTVTLRCDPISGHDNLYWYRRVMGKEIKFLLHFVKESKQDESGMPNNRFLAERTGGTYSTLKVQPAELEDSGVYFCASSQRGSGNTEAFFGQGTRLTVV.

The J gene is TRBJ1-4, the V gene TRBV29-1, with a weak D call TRBD1 (5 bases). There are 14 residues in the CDR3. Germline loops: CDR1 SQVTM, CDR2 ANQGSEA. V lost 0 bases and J 7 bases, leaving 12 bases between the germline ends. The CDR3 DNA follows: TGCAGCGTTGAAGATCTAAGGGGTAGTGAAAAACTGTTTTTT. Translation gives CSVEDLRGSEKLFF.

The chain combines TRBV10-3 with TRBJ1-6, with 9 bases identical to TRBD1. Germline V gene lookup returns CDR1 ENHRY and CDR2 SYGVKD. The CDR3 is 13 amino acids. V trimming: 6 bases; J trimming: 8 bases; junction bases outside the gene matches: 2. CDR3 region: CAIRGQGDSPLHF. The CDR3 DNA follows: TGTGCCATCAGGGGACAGGGAGATTCACCCCTCCACTTT.

This chain connects TRBV5-4 to TRBJ1-6; D not certain. Germline CDR1 reads SGHNT; CDR2 reads YYREEE (reference sequence). V dropped 1 base and J dropped 4 bases, with 6 bases sitting between them. This CDR3 region has 14 residues. This CDR3 is CASSLLGYNSPLHF. Written as DNA, the CDR3 is TGTGCCAGCAGCTTGTTAGGGTATAATTCACCCCTCCACTTT.

The gene calls are TRBV30 and TRBJ2-3; 11 nucleotides line up with TRBD2. The ends lost 4 bases at V and 8 bases at J; junction bases unmatched: 11. The CDR3 loop spans 15 amino acids. From germline, CDR1 is GTSNPN and CDR2 SVGIG (reference sequence). CDR3 amino acids: CAWIPRTSGPTTQYF. The CDR3 coding sequence is TGTGCCTGGATACCTCGGACTAGCGGGCCCACTACGCAGTATTTT.

V and J are TRBV6-5 and TRBJ2-7; the D call may be TRBD1 or TRBD2 (6 bases each). The germline V and J ends were trimmed by 1 base and 6 bases, with 13 bases remaining between them. The CDR3 loop spans 14 amino acids. The germline gives CDR1 MNHEY, CDR2 SVGAGI. The CDR3 DNA is TGTGCCAGCAGTTACTTGGGGGGCGGAGGCGAGCAGTACTTC. Its translation is CASSYLGGGGEQYF.

This clone was observed a handful of times. The chain is built from TRBV2 and TRBJ2-1; tentatively, D is TRBD1 or TRBD2 (5 bases each). V lost 6 bases and J lost 15, with 21 bases in between. This CDR3 has 13 residues. The germline V gene has CDR1 SNHLY and CDR2 FYNNEI. Written as DNA, the CDR3 is TGTGCCAGCAGAGCCCTAGGGACCGGGTGGAGGTTCTTC. As protein: CASRALGTGWRFF.

This clone was observed a few times. CDR3 region: CAWSVNYGGFTDTQYF. In nucleotides, the CDR3 is TGTGCCTGGAGTGTAAATTACGGGGGATTCACGGATACGCAGTATTTT. The chain has TRBV30 and TRBJ2-3, with D perhaps TRBD2 (6 bases). The germline gives CDR1 GTSNPN, CDR2 SVGIG (reference sequence). The germline V and J ends were trimmed by 0 bases and 6 bases, with 19 bases remaining between them. The CDR3 length is 16 residues.

This clone was counted a few times. V and J are TRBV30 and TRBJ2-5; no clear D gene. The CDR3 runs to 13 residues. Germline loops: CDR1 GTSNPN, CDR2 SVGIG (reference sequence). V was cut by 2 bases and J by 5 bases, with 12 bases left in between. The CDR3 sequence is CAWSPPVLETQYF. CDR3 sequence (DNA): TGTGCCTGGAGTCCGCCGGTTCTGGAGACCCAGTACTTC.

The rearrangement links TRBV10-3 to TRBJ1-4; no clear D gene. Germline lookup yields CDR1 ENHRY and CDR2 SYGVKD. The V gene lost 3 bases and the J gene lost 0 bases, with 5 bases spanning the gap. The CDR3 contains 14 residues. The CDR3 DNA sequence: TGTGCCATCAGTGATAAGACAACTAATGAAAAACTGTTTTTT. Translated, it gives CAISDKTTNEKLFF.

This clone has just a few counts. V and J are TRBV18 and TRBJ2-1, with D perhaps given as TRBD1 or TRBD2 (5 bases each). V was pared by 3 bases and J by 7 bases, with 13 bases between. The CDR3 is 14 amino acids. Germline-derived CDR1 and CDR2 are KGHSH and LQKENI. CDR3 protein: CASSPGEWRNEQFF. The CDR3 nucleotides are TGTGCCAGCTCACCGGGGGAATGGCGGAATGAGCAGTTCTTC.

This clone was found a few times. The chain carries TRBV28 and TRBJ2-1; the match to TRBD1 covers 8 bases. CDR3 size: 15 residues. Germline lookup yields CDR1 MDHEN and CDR2 SYDVKM. The V and J ends lost 4 bases and 5 bases, in that order; junction bases with no gene match: 7. CDR3 sequence (DNA): TGTGCCAGCAGTTACCGGACAGGGCGGCACAATGAGCAGTTCTTC. Translating gives CASSYRTGRHNEQFF.